This passage covers 23 T cell receptor beta chains from one sample sequenced in a study of beta chain features in type 1 diabetes. Isolated RNA was reverse transcribed in full, so expressed TCRB transcripts were sequenced. Clones were read by immunoSEQ multiplex PCR, and TCRdb kept only the in-frame ones, dropping some. The data show about 930,000 clones, with around a sixth seen just once and 0.02% to 0.025% held by the top ten. Sequencing was done on a sample of naive CD4+ T cells from blood. Receptor source: a woman aged 18-35 years in good health.

Only a few counts were recorded for this clone. The CDR3 DNA reads TGCGCCAGCAGCTTGGCAGGGTATACACAAGAGACCCAGTACTTC. This translates into CASSLAGYTQETQYF. The V and J genes are TRBV5-1 and TRBJ2-5, with D perhaps matching TRBD1 (5 bases). The CDR3 consists of 15 residues. Germline-derived CDR1 and CDR2 are SGHRS and YFSETQ. V lost 0 bases to trimming and J lost 2 bases, with 11 bases between them.

The V gene is TRBV7-9, the J gene TRBJ2-7; D unclear. With 5 bases removed from V and 2 bases from J, the gap between germline ends came to 13 bases. The length of the CDR3 is 14 residues. Germline CDR1 reads SEHNR; CDR2 reads FQNEAQ (reference sequence). The DNA for the CDR3 is TGTGCCAGCAGCCTAACCCCGATTCCCTACGAGCAGTACTTC. Residues: CASSLTPIPYEQYF.

The chain combines TRBV4-2 with TRBJ1-5; 7 bases align to TRBD1. The CDR3 runs 15 residues. The V and J ends lost 1 base and 5 bases, in that order; junction bases with no gene match: 5. In germline, CDR1 is LGHNA, CDR2 YNFKEQ. This chain's CDR3 is CASSQGDRIHQPQHF. The CDR3 nucleotides are TGTGCCAGCAGCCAAGGGGACAGAATACATCAGCCCCAGCATTTT.

This clone was recorded a few times. Additional DNA sequences in this sample encode the identical CDR3. The chain carries TRBV10-3 and TRBJ2-6, with unresolved D. Germline-derived CDR1 and CDR2 are ENHRY and SYGVKD. V dropped 4 bases and J dropped 4 bases, with 11 bases sitting between them. The length of the CDR3 is 15 residues. CDR3 DNA sequence: TGTGCCATCAGTGTTCGAGGTTCCGGGGCCAACGTCCTGACTTTC. Amino acids: CAISVRGSGANVLTF.

In regard to this clone: At one of its ends the junction is not consistent with the germline gene, which may arise from a read error. The chain links TRBV4-1 to TRBJ2-5, with 11 positions matching TRBD2. CDR1 MGHRA and CDR2 YSYEKL come from the germline V gene. CDR3 length: 19 residues. This chain's CDR3 is CASSQGRASGRLGEETQYF. CDR3 DNA sequence: TGCGCCAGCAGTCAAGGGCGGGCTAGCGGGAGGCTGGGAGAGGAGACCCAGTACTTC.

There are a few counts of this clone. The rearrangement joins TRBV6-6 to TRBJ2-1, with D possibly TRBD1 on 6 matching bases. This CDR3 spans 15 amino acids. Trimming pared 7 bases from V and 4 bases from J, leaving 17 bases between. Per the germline V gene, CDR1 is MNHNY and CDR2 is SVGAGI (reference sequence). The CDR3 here is CASTRQESPYNEQFF. The DNA of the CDR3 is TGTGCCAGCACCCGACAGGAAAGTCCTTACAATGAGCAGTTCTTC.

The chain uses TRBV11-3 and TRBJ2-1; TRBD2 matches 12 bases. The germline CDR1 and CDR2 sequences are SGHNT and YENEEA. V trimming: 6 bases; J trimming: 7 bases; junction bases outside the gene matches: 13. The CDR3 covers 17 residues. Here the CDR3 DNA reads TGTGCCAGCAGTAACGACCCGGGACTAGCGGGTACAAATGAGCAGTTCTTC. It encodes CASSNDPGLAGTNEQFF.

This chain uses TRBV2 with TRBJ2-1; 9 bases agree with TRBD2. Looked up from germline, CDR1 is SNHLY and CDR2 is FYNNEI. The CDR3 consists of 15 residues. V was clipped by 6 bases and J by 2 bases; unmatched bases: 5. CDR3 sequence: CASRVSGSPYNEQFF. The CDR3 region has the DNA TGTGCCAGCAGAGTTAGCGGGAGTCCCTACAATGAGCAGTTCTTC.

This chain joins TRBV27 and TRBJ1-1, with 7 bases lining up with TRBD1. CDR3 length equals 12 residues. V was clipped by 6 bases and J by 4 bases; unmatched bases: 2. Per germline, CDR1 MNHEY and CDR2 SMNVEV (reference sequence). CDR3 DNA sequence: TGTGCCAGCAGCTACAGGGGCACTGAAGCTTTCTTT. It translates to CASSYRGTEAFF.

This clone was counted only a few times. The chain uses TRBV2 and TRBJ2-1, with 10 bases aligning to TRBD2. Germline CDR1 and CDR2: SNHLY and FYNNEI. J lost 7 bases, V lost 8 bases, and 8 bases had no gene match. The CDR3 length is 14 residues. The CDR3 is CASGGLAGANEQFF. CDR3 in DNA: TGTGCCAGCGGGGGGCTAGCGGGAGCAAATGAGCAGTTCTTC.

This chain uses TRBV5-4 with TRBJ2-2; 9 bases agree with TRBD2. This CDR3 region has 16 residues. The V gene end was trimmed by 1 base and the J gene end by 3 bases; junction bases not matched to a gene: 4. Germline values: CDR1 SGHNT, CDR2 YYREEE (reference sequence). This chain's CDR3 is CASSLMVAGDTGELFF. Here the CDR3 DNA reads TGTGCCAGCAGCTTGATGGTAGCGGGAGACACCGGGGAGCTGTTTTTT.

This clone turned up a few times. The chain recombines TRBV5-4 with TRBJ2-1, with TRBD2 matching over 9 bases. J lost 4 bases, V lost 1 base, and 3 bases had no gene match. The CDR3 has 15 residues. CDR1 and CDR2 (germline): SGHNT, YYREEE (reference sequence). The CDR3, as DNA: TGTGCCAGCAGCTTGCAAGCGGGAGGTTACAATGAGCAGTTCTTC. It is translated as CASSLQAGGYNEQFF.

This clone was seen more than once but under ten times. This sequence joins TRBV6-5 and TRBJ2-1; 8 nucleotides line up with TRBD2. This CDR3 region has 13 residues. Germline values: CDR1 MNHEY, CDR2 SVGAGI. V dropped 5 bases and J dropped 9; count of bases not matched to a gene: 6. The CDR3: CASSPGTRGEQFF. CDR3 sequence (DNA): TGTGCCAGCAGTCCCGGGACTAGGGGTGAGCAGTTCTTC.

This clone was detected a few times. V gene TRBV14 combines with J gene TRBJ1-1; D gene uncertain. The CDR3 is 13 amino acids. The ends were cut back, 4 bases at V and 3 bases at J, with 9 bases in the middle. Looked up from germline, CDR1 is SGHDN and CDR2 is FVKESK. CDR3 sequence reads: CASSPERHTEAFF. CDR3 DNA: TGTGCCAGCAGCCCCGAGAGGCACACTGAAGCTTTCTTT.

The chain recombines TRBV4-3 with TRBJ2-7; no reliable D call. The V and J ends lost 1 base and 4 bases respectively, with 11 bases between them. The CDR3 sequence is 14 residues long. Germline assignment: CDR1 LGHNA and CDR2 YSLEER. The CDR3 DNA reads TGCGCCAGCAGCCAAGCCACGGACGGATACGAGCAGTACTTC. This translates into CASSQATDGYEQYF.

The chain employs TRBV4-1 and TRBJ2-2, with a tentative D call TRBD2 (5 bases). CDR1 MGHRA and CDR2 YSYEKL come from the germline V gene. V dropped 3 bases and J dropped 2 bases, with 10 bases sitting between them. The CDR3 has 15 amino acids. The DNA of the CDR3 is TGCGCCAGCAGCCAGCGGGCAAGAAACACCGGGGAGCTGTTTTTT. Encoded protein: CASSQRARNTGELFF.

V is TRBV7-2 and J is TRBJ2-7; 8 nucleotides line up with TRBD1. Germline CDR1 SGHTA, CDR2 FQGNSA. V was clipped by 1 base and J by 4 bases; unmatched bases: 6. The CDR3 runs 15 residues. CDR3 amino acids: CASSLVAGGGYEQYF. DNA of the CDR3: TGTGCCAGCAGCTTAGTGGCAGGGGGCGGGTACGAGCAGTACTTC.

This clone was seen a handful of times. The rearrangement joins TRBV7-9 to TRBJ1-1, with TRBD1 as a possible D gene (5 bases). This CDR3 region has 13 residues. The germline V and J ends were trimmed by 6 bases and 4 bases, with 12 bases remaining between them. Germline V lookup: CDR1 SEHNR, CDR2 FQNEAQ (reference sequence). CDR3 sequence (DNA): TGTGCCAGCAGTCCAGGGTTCCGCACTGAAGCTTTCTTT. The encoded protein is CASSPGFRTEAFF.

This sequence joins TRBV7-6 and TRBJ2-2; D gene ambiguous. Trimming stripped 5 bases from V and 0 bases from J, with 16 bases between. This CDR3 comprises 17 residues. Germline V gene lookup returns CDR1 SGHVS and CDR2 FNYEAQ. This CDR3 is CASSPIPSWANTGELFF. CDR3 DNA: TGTGCCAGCAGCCCTATCCCGAGCTGGGCGAACACCGGGGAGCTGTTTTTT.

This chain connects TRBV9 to TRBJ2-7, with a possible D match to TRBD2 (6 bases). The CDR3 extends over 17 amino acids. V dropped 4 bases and J dropped 0 bases, with 20 bases sitting between them. CDR1 is SGDLS and CDR2 is YYNGEE in the germline V gene. The CDR3 protein is CASSPRGDSGGSYEQYF. The CDR3, as DNA: TGTGCCAGCAGCCCCCGTGGTGATAGCGGAGGCTCCTACGAGCAGTACTTC.

This clone was seen only a few times. The V and J genes are TRBV4-3 and TRBJ1-1, with D hard to call. Germline-derived CDR1 and CDR2 are LGHNA and YSLEER. V gave up 2 bases and J gave up 5 bases, with 9 bases separating them. This CDR3 region has 13 residues. In DNA, the CDR3 is TGCGCCAGCAGCCAAAGCGAGAGGACTGAAGCTTTCTTT. The encoded protein is CASSQSERTEAFF.

The sample holds a few counts of this clone. The chain links TRBV5-1 to TRBJ2-6; no definite D call. This CDR3 has 16 amino acids. The V end was cut by 4 bases, the J end by 0 bases, with 11 bases between. Looked up from germline, CDR1 is SGHRS and CDR2 is YFSETQ. CDR3 sequence reads: CASSLDQSSGANVLTF. The DNA of the CDR3 is TGCGCCAGCAGCCTGGACCAAAGCTCTGGGGCCAACGTCCTGACTTTC.

J is TRBJ2-2 and V is TRBV7-9; TRBD1 agrees at 7 bases. CDR3 length: 15 amino acids. Trimming at V came to 6 bases and at J to 0 bases, leaving 4 bases not matched to a gene. Looked up from germline, CDR1 is SEHNR and CDR2 is FQNEAQ (reference sequence). In nucleotides, the CDR3 is TGTGCCAGCAGTTCCGGACAGGCGAACACCGGGGAGCTGTTTTTT. It codes for CASSSGQANTGELFF.